One sample yielded the 3 T cell receptor beta chains listed below, sequenced in a study of blood T cell repertoires in COVID-19. Assay used: immunoSEQ multiplex PCR; TCRdb lists only in-frame clones, some missing. The sample carries about 30,000 clones, around 90% recorded once. The specimen was peripheral blood. Source of these receptors: a man in his sixties with active COVID-19.

This sequence joins TRBV5-4 and TRBJ2-5; D may be TRBD2 (5 bases). The CDR3 is made up of 13 amino acids. Germline loops: CDR1 SGHNT, CDR2 YYREEE (reference sequence). V lost 2 bases, J lost 4 bases, and 9 bases lay in between. The CDR3 DNA follows: TGTGCCAGCAGCTTCGGGATTGGAGAGACCCAGTACTTC. This sequence encodes CASSFGIGETQYF.

This sequence joins TRBV28 and TRBJ1-6; D possibly corresponds to TRBD1 (6 bases). The V gene lost 4 bases and the J gene lost 5 bases, with 12 bases spanning the gap. Per germline, CDR1 MDHEN and CDR2 SYDVKM. The CDR3 loop spans 15 amino acids. The CDR3 reads CASSSTQGNNSPLHF. CDR3 in DNA: TGTGCCAGCAGTTCGACACAGGGTAATAATTCACCCCTCCACTTT.

The chain is built from TRBV7-2 and TRBJ2-4, with TRBD1 identical over 7 bases. This CDR3 is 14 amino acids long. The junction had 10 bases not matched to a gene; V was cut back by 5 bases and J by 9 bases. Germline-derived CDR1 and CDR2 are SGHTA and FQGNSA. CDR3: CASSIGQVRSIQYF. CDR3 DNA sequence: TGTGCCAGCAGCATAGGACAGGTCAGGAGCATTCAGTACTTC.